The 12 T cell receptor beta chains listed next were all sequenced from one sample in a study of spatial heterogeneity in lung cancer. Described time point: sample taken at primary tumor resection. TCRdb independently ran MiXCR on the 5' RACE reads; one entry per CDR3 protein. The sample lists 50,000 to 75,000 distinct CDR3 sequences, roughly 6.6% occurring once. Sequenced here: PBMCs, sampled at surgery. Receptors were obtained from a female donor with early-stage non-small cell lung cancer.

In its sample, this clonotype was seen a few times. V gene TRBV6-6 combines with J gene TRBJ2-5; TRBD2 aligns across 8 bases. Germline trimming cut 2 bases from V and 5 bases from J; bases unmatched to any gene: 7. CDR1 MNHNY and CDR2 SVGAGI come from the germline V gene (reference sequence). The CDR3 length is 15 residues. The CDR3 nucleotides read TGTGCCAGCAGTTACCCGGGACTAGGGTACGAGACCCAGTACTTC. Translation gives CASSYPGLGYETQYF.

This clonotype was recorded at least ten times. This chain connects TRBV9 to TRBJ2-3; 9 nucleotides match TRBD2. After removal of 5 bases from V and 0 bases from J, the junction contained 4 bases not matched to a gene. Per germline, CDR1 SGDLS and CDR2 YYNGEE. This CDR3 has 15 amino acids. CDR3 nucleotides: TGTGCCAGCAGTCTAGGACTAGCGAGCACAGATACGCAGTATTTT. It codes for CASSLGLASTDTQYF.

This clonotype was picked up a small number of times. The chain combines TRBV28 with TRBJ1-2; TRBD1 aligns across 7 bases. The CDR3 contains 14 residues. With V trimmed by 5 bases and J by 7 bases, 10 bases remained unmatched. Looked up from germline, CDR1 is MDHEN and CDR2 is SYDVKM. This CDR3 is CASSHGQETSGYTF. CDR3 DNA: TGTGCCAGCAGTCATGGACAGGAGACGAGTGGCTACACCTTC.

This clonotype was counted a few times. The chain employs TRBV12-3 or TRBV12-4 and TRBJ1-2; no firm D call. V dropped 3 bases and J dropped 8 bases, with 7 bases sitting between them. CDR3 size: 11 residues. This CDR3 is CASSFGSGYTF. The CDR3 DNA sequence: TGTGCCAGCAGTTTCGGGTCAGGCTACACCTTC.

The CDR3 here is CATEKYSGANVLTF. As DNA, the CDR3 is TGTGCCACCGAAAAATACTCTGGGGCCAACGTCCTGACTTTC. This chain links TRBV19 with TRBJ2-6; D unclear. Trimming shortened V by 10 bases and J by 0 bases, and 10 bases separated the two germline ends. Germline V gives CDR1 LNHDA, CDR2 SQIVND (reference sequence). The CDR3 is made up of 14 amino acids.

The V call is TRBV12-3 or TRBV12-4, the J call TRBJ2-3; D possibly corresponds to TRBD2 (5 bases). CDR3 length equals 17 residues. Trimming stripped 6 bases from V and 2 bases from J, with 21 bases between. In nucleotides, the CDR3 is TGTGCCAGCAGACCCGATTTTTCCATGAGGGTCACAGATACGCAGTATTTT. Its protein is CASRPDFSMRVTDTQYF.

This clonotype was seen repeatedly, ten times or more. This chain connects TRBV7-3 to TRBJ2-7; no clear D gene. Between the trimmed V and J ends, which lost 2 bases and 4 bases, there was a span of 15 bases. The CDR3 runs 15 residues. Germline V CDR1 and CDR2: SGHTA, FQGTGA. The CDR3 sequence: CASSLGWTHQYEQYF. DNA of the CDR3: TGTGCCAGCAGCTTAGGATGGACCCACCAGTACGAGCAGTACTTC.

There are a few counts of this clonotype. CDR3 DNA sequence: TGTGCCAGCAGCGTAGTGGTGGATACGCAGTATTTT. Amino acid sequence: CASSVVVDTQYF. This rearrangement joins TRBV9 to TRBJ2-3; D gene ambiguous. The V gene's germline CDR1 is SGDLS and CDR2 YYNGEE. This CDR3 has 12 residues. Deletions cut 0 bases from V and 6 bases from J, with 5 bases between.

This clonotype appeared many times. CDR3 sequence reads: CASLLGAGYTF. The CDR3 DNA is TGTGCCAGCCTTCTGGGAGCTGGCTACACCTTC. This chain links TRBV28 with TRBJ1-2; the D is unclear. V was cut by 8 bases and J by 7 bases, with 11 bases left in between. This CDR3 is built from 11 residues. Germline CDR1 MDHEN, CDR2 SYDVKM.

Many counts were recorded for this clonotype. The V call is TRBV30, the J call TRBJ1-1; TRBD1 agrees at 11 bases. After removal of 3 bases from V and 4 bases from J, the junction contained 22 bases not matched to a gene. CDR3 size: 20 residues. The germline CDR1 and CDR2 sequences are GTSNPN and SVGIG (reference sequence). Here the CDR3 reads CAWRGALRDRGLGVITEAFF. The DNA for the CDR3 is TGTGCCTGGAGAGGCGCCCTCCGGGACAGGGGGTTAGGGGTGATCACTGAAGCTTTCTTT.

This clonotype was seen many times. V and J are TRBV10-3 and TRBJ1-2, with D tentatively TRBD1 (5 bases). CDR3 size: 14 residues. With 0 bases removed from V and 8 bases from J, the gap between germline ends came to 13 bases. CDR1 is ENHRY and CDR2 is SYGVKD in the germline V gene. The CDR3 DNA reads as TGTGCCATCAGTGAGTCGAGCAGGGCGGGAGGCTACACCTTC. It yields the protein CAISESSRAGGYTF.

This clonotype was observed a few times. The J gene is TRBJ2-2, the V gene TRBV3-1; D not certain. Looked up from germline, CDR1 is LGHDT and CDR2 is YNNKEL (reference sequence). The CDR3 is made up of 16 amino acids. Trimming left V 0 bases short and J 0 bases short, with 8 bases between. CDR3 sequence: CASSQDVGSNTGELFF. The CDR3 coding sequence is TGTGCCAGCAGCCAAGATGTCGGATCGAACACCGGGGAGCTGTTTTTT. Based on the CDR3 plus reference TRBV3-1 and TRBJ2-2, the full variable domain is DTAVSQTPKYLVTQMGNDKSIKCEQNLGHDTMYWYKQDSKKFLKIMFSYNNKELIINETVPNRFSPKSPDKAHLNLHINSLELGDSAVYFCASSQDVGSNTGELFFGEGSRLTVL.